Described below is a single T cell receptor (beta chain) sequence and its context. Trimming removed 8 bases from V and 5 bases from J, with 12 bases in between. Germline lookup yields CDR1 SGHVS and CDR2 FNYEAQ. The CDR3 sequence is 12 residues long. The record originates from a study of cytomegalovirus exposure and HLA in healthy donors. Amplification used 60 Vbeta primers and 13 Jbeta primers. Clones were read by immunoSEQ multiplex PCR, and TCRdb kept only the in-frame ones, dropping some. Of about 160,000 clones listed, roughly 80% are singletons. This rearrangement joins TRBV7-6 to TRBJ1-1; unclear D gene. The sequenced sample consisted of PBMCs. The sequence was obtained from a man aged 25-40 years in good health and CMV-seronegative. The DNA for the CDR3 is TGTGCCAGCGGACGAGGAGGTACTGAAGCTTTCTTT. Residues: CASGRGGTEAFF.